These 4 T cell receptor beta chains were all obtained from the same sample, sequenced in a study of CD8 T cells in ankylosing spondylitis. TCRdb processed the 5' RACE reads anew with MiXCR; each CDR3 protein has one entry. The data contain around 230,000 distinct CDR3 sequences, approximately 9% of them singletons. The sequencing input was blood, either unsorted or a sorted T cell fraction (not recorded which). These receptors originate from a male donor with ankylosing spondylitis or in good health (not recorded which).

Notes on this clonotype: At one end, the junction sequence differs from germline, possibly due to a read error. The rearrangement uses TRBV14 and TRBJ2-7, with TRBD2 matching over 8 bases. Germline CDR1 reads SGHDN; CDR2 reads FVKESK. The CDR3 spans 16 residues. Here the CDR3 reads CATSQRLGLAGHEQYF. CDR3 bases: TGTGCCACCAGCCAAAGGCTCGGGCTAGCGGGCCACGAGCAGTACTTC.

This clonotype appeared many times. This chain connects TRBV12-3 or TRBV12-4 to TRBJ2-1; 9 nucleotides match TRBD1. The J segment lost 10 bases and the V segment lost 5 bases, leaving 6 bases of the junction unmatched. The CDR3 consists of 13 residues. DNA for the CDR3: TGTGCCAGCAGTCTTCTTACAGGGGGCGAGCAGTTCTTC. Translation: CASSLLTGGEQFF.

This clonotype appeared many times. This rearrangement joins TRBV9 to TRBJ2-3; 8 nucleotides match TRBD2. This CDR3 region has 16 residues. The ends lost 2 bases at V and 0 bases at J; junction bases unmatched: 5. The germline V gene encodes CDR1 SGDLS and CDR2 YYNGEE. The CDR3 coding sequence is TGTGCCAGCAGCGTCTACCCTAGCGGGAGCACAGATACGCAGTATTTT. Its protein product is CASSVYPSGSTDTQYF.

CDR3 in DNA: TGTGCCAGTAGTACCCTTCGTAGACAGGGGACTATGAACACTGAAGCTTTCTTT. Amino acids: CASSTLRRQGTMNTEAFF. The chain carries TRBV19 and TRBJ1-1, with 8 bases aligning to TRBD1. Per the germline V gene, CDR1 is LNHDA and CDR2 is SQIVND (reference sequence). This CDR3 is 18 amino acids long. J lost 0 bases, V lost 4 bases, and 13 bases had no gene match.